The rows below give T cell receptor beta chains drawn from one sample of a study of shared clonotypes between healthy human individuals. Here immunoSEQ multiplex PCR was the method, and the copy in TCRdb shows in-frame clones only, minus some. The sample consists of some 1 million clones, about 75% of them appearing once. Sequencing was done on a sample of memory CD4+ T cells sorted from blood. The origin of the receptors is a man aged 18 to 30 in good health. Both conserved end residues are part of each CDR3. The D gene is left open where the match is weak. Only some rows state a clone size, as once, few, many or a class for expanded clones.

clone size: NA
D gene: NA
J gene: TRBJ1-3
V gene: TRBV29-1
CDR3 DNA: TGCAGCGTTGAAGAAGGAAACACCATATATTTT
CDR3 protein: CSVEEGNTIYF

clone size: NA
D gene: NA
J gene: TRBJ1-6
V gene: TRBV11-2
CDR3 DNA: TGTGCCAGCCTGGCAGGGCTTAACTCACCCCTCCACTTT
CDR3 protein: CASLAGLNSPLHF

clone size: NA
D gene: NA
J gene: TRBJ1-4
V gene: TRBV11-2
CDR3 DNA: TGTGCCAGCAGCCTCCGGGGCCCAACTAATGAAAAACTGTTTTTT
CDR3 protein: CASSLRGPTNEKLFF

clone size: NA
D gene: TRBD2
J gene: TRBJ2-3
V gene: TRBV5-4
CDR3 DNA: TGTGCCAGCACTCCAGCTGGCGGGGGGATCGATACGCAGTATTTT
CDR3 protein: CASTPAGGGIDTQYF

clone size: NA
D gene: NA
J gene: TRBJ1-1
V gene: TRBV11-3
CDR3 DNA: TGTGCCAGCAGCTTCTCTCAGAACACTGAAGCTTTCTTT
CDR3 protein: CASSFSQNTEAFF

clone size: NA
D gene: NA
J gene: TRBJ1-2
V gene: TRBV19
CDR3 DNA: TGTGCCAGTAGTATTAACCCAGAAGCTAACTATGGCTACACCTTC
CDR3 protein: CASSINPEANYGYTF

clone size: NA
D gene: NA
J gene: TRBJ2-1
V gene: TRBV10-3
CDR3 DNA: TGTGCCATCCGACCAGAAAGGGGCCACAATGAGCAGTTCTTC
CDR3 protein: CAIRPERGHNEQFF

clone size: NA
D gene: NA
J gene: TRBJ2-7
V gene: TRBV6-1
CDR3 DNA: TGTGCCAGCAGTCCACAGGGCTCCTACGAGCAGTACTTC
CDR3 protein: CASSPQGSYEQYF

clone size: NA
D gene: NA
J gene: TRBJ2-3
V gene: TRBV19
CDR3 DNA: TGTGCCAGTAGTGGGGGGTCCTCCCCTAGCACAGATACGCAGTATTTT
CDR3 protein: CASSGGSSPSTDTQYF

clone size: few
D gene: NA
J gene: TRBJ1-1
V gene: TRBV6-5
CDR3 DNA: TGTGCCAGCAGTTACCGTGGAGCTAAAGCTTTCTTT
CDR3 protein: CASSYRGAKAFF

clone size: once
D gene: NA
J gene: TRBJ1-5
V gene: TRBV5-1
CDR3 DNA: TGCGCCAGCAGCTTATCCGGGAAGGACAGTCAGCCCCAGCATTTT
CDR3 protein: CASSLSGKDSQPQHF

clone size: NA
D gene: NA
J gene: TRBJ2-5
V gene: TRBV15
CDR3 DNA: TGTGCCACCAGCAGCGGGACGTACCAAGAGACCCAGTACTTC
CDR3 protein: CATSSGTYQETQYF

clone size: few
D gene: NA
J gene: TRBJ2-3
V gene: TRBV18
CDR3 DNA: TGTGCCAGCTCACCACGTCCAAGGGGCGAGAGCACAGATACGCAGTATTTT
CDR3 protein: CASSPRPRGESTDTQYF

clone size: NA
D gene: NA
J gene: TRBJ1-2
V gene: TRBV7-2
CDR3 DNA: TGTGCCAGCCGGCGGGGGGGGCCAGCTAACTATGGCTACACCTTC
CDR3 protein: CASRRGGPANYGYTF

clone size: NA
D gene: TRBD2
J gene: TRBJ2-5
V gene: TRBV28
CDR3 DNA: TGTGCCAGCAGTTTTCTGCGGGAGTGGTCCCAAGAGACCCAGTACTTC
CDR3 protein: CASSFLREWSQETQYF

clone size: once
D gene: NA
J gene: TRBJ2-7
V gene: TRBV25-1
CDR3 DNA: TGTGCCAGCAGTGACGACCGGACAGCCTCCTACGAGCAGTACTTC
CDR3 protein: CASSDDRTASYEQYF

clone size: NA
D gene: NA
J gene: TRBJ2-4
V gene: TRBV19
CDR3 DNA: TGTGCCAGTAGTACCACTCCGGCCAAAAACATTCAGTACTTC
CDR3 protein: CASSTTPAKNIQYF

clone size: NA
D gene: TRBD1
J gene: TRBJ1-1
V gene: TRBV28
CDR3 DNA: TGTGCCAGCACCCTCGTCAGGGGGCCGGCTTTCTTT
CDR3 protein: CASTLVRGPAFF

clone size: NA
D gene: NA
J gene: TRBJ1-1
V gene: TRBV19
CDR3 DNA: TGTGCCAGTAGTATCAATTTTTTGAACACTGAAGCTTTCTTT
CDR3 protein: CASSINFLNTEAFF

clone size: NA
D gene: NA
J gene: TRBJ2-3
V gene: TRBV27
CDR3 DNA: TGTGCCAGCAGTATCAACGGGGGAACGCAGTATTTT
CDR3 protein: CASSINGGTQYF

clone size: NA
D gene: NA
J gene: TRBJ1-1
V gene: TRBV19
CDR3 DNA: TGTGCCAGTAGTCTACAGGCCTCAAACACTGAAGCTTTCTTT
CDR3 protein: CASSLQASNTEAFF

clone size: NA
D gene: TRBD1
J gene: TRBJ2-2
V gene: TRBV7-9
CDR3 DNA: TGTGCCAGCAGCTTAACACGACAGGGATTTGGCACCGGGGAGCTGTTTTTT
CDR3 protein: CASSLTRQGFGTGELFF

clone size: NA
D gene: NA
J gene: TRBJ1-2
V gene: TRBV5-5
CDR3 DNA: TGTGCCAGCAGCCTAAGTCAAGGGGGCTATGGCTACACCTTC
CDR3 protein: CASSLSQGGYGYTF

clone size: NA
D gene: TRBD1
J gene: TRBJ1-2
V gene: TRBV2
CDR3 DNA: TGTGCCAGCAGAGAAACAGGGGCCGATGGCTACACCTTC
CDR3 protein: CASRETGADGYTF

clone size: NA
D gene: NA
J gene: TRBJ2-3
V gene: TRBV29-1
CDR3 DNA: TGCAGCGTTGAAAGGGGCACAGATACGCAGTATTTT
CDR3 protein: CSVERGTDTQYF

clone size: NA
D gene: TRBD2
J gene: TRBJ2-2
V gene: TRBV7-9
CDR3 DNA: TGTGCCAGCAGCTCGACTAGCGTGACCGGGGAGCTGTTTTTT
CDR3 protein: CASSSTSVTGELFF

clone size: many
D gene: NA
J gene: TRBJ2-5
V gene: TRBV18
CDR3 DNA: TGTGCCAGCTCACCAGAACAAAATACCCAGTACTTC
CDR3 protein: CASSPEQNTQYF

clone size: NA
D gene: NA
J gene: TRBJ1-6
V gene: TRBV5-5
CDR3 DNA: TGTGCCAGCAGCTTGGTAGCTAATTCACCCCTCCACTTT
CDR3 protein: CASSLVANSPLHF

clone size: NA
D gene: NA
J gene: TRBJ2-7
V gene: TRBV7-3
CDR3 DNA: TGTGCCAGCAGCTCGCGGGGAGGCGAGCAGTACTTC
CDR3 protein: CASSSRGGEQYF

clone size: NA
D gene: NA
J gene: TRBJ1-5
V gene: TRBV15
CDR3 DNA: TGTGCCACCAGCACCGGGAGCAATCAGCCCCAGCATTTT
CDR3 protein: CATSTGSNQPQHF

clone size: few
D gene: NA
J gene: TRBJ1-6
V gene: TRBV5-4
CDR3 DNA: TGTGCCAGCAGCTTGGGGTGGCAGGCGAGTAATTCACCCCTCCACTTT
CDR3 protein: CASSLGWQASNSPLHF

clone size: once
D gene: NA
J gene: TRBJ1-2
V gene: TRBV7-2
CDR3 DNA: TGTGCCAGCAGCTTCACAGGGAAGTTAGGCTATGGCTACACCTTC
CDR3 protein: CASSFTGKLGYGYTF

clone size: NA
D gene: TRBD1
J gene: TRBJ1-5
V gene: TRBV18
CDR3 DNA: TGTGCCAGCTCACCGCGGACAGGGGAGAATCAGCCCCAGCATTTT
CDR3 protein: CASSPRTGENQPQHF

clone size: few
D gene: NA
J gene: TRBJ1-1
V gene: TRBV19
CDR3 DNA: TGTGCCAGTAGTGTCGACAGCCCTCGGGGCACTGAAGCTTTCTTT
CDR3 protein: CASSVDSPRGTEAFF

clone size: once
D gene: NA
J gene: TRBJ2-2
V gene: TRBV7-9
CDR3 DNA: TGTGCCAGCAACCAAGGGGACTCGAACACCGGGGAGCTGTTTTTT
CDR3 protein: CASNQGDSNTGELFF

clone size: NA
D gene: NA
J gene: TRBJ1-1
V gene: TRBV6-6
CDR3 DNA: TGTGCCAGCAGTTACTCTCGGCGCGGGGGTGAAGCTTTCTTT
CDR3 protein: CASSYSRRGGEAFF

clone size: NA
D gene: TRBD1
J gene: TRBJ1-2
V gene: TRBV28
CDR3 DNA: TGTGCCAGCAGTCCGGACAGGGTCTATGGCTACACCTTC
CDR3 protein: CASSPDRVYGYTF

clone size: NA
D gene: NA
J gene: TRBJ2-2
V gene: TRBV7-3
CDR3 DNA: TGTGCCAGCAGCTTAAATCCTCCGGGACATAACACCGGGGAGCTGTTTTTT
CDR3 protein: CASSLNPPGHNTGELFF

clone size: NA
D gene: NA
J gene: TRBJ2-1
V gene: TRBV29-1
CDR3 DNA: TGCAGCGTTGAGACTATGTCCAGGGACAATGAGCAGTTCTTC
CDR3 protein: CSVETMSRDNEQFF

clone size: NA
D gene: NA
J gene: TRBJ1-2
V gene: TRBV4-1
CDR3 DNA: TGCGCCAGCAGCCAAGATAAACCCCGGAAAGACCGACGAATGTTTTATGGCTACACCTTC
CDR3 protein: CASSQDKPRKDRRMFYGYTF

clone size: NA
D gene: TRBD1
J gene: TRBJ1-3
V gene: TRBV30
CDR3 DNA: TGTGCCTGGAGGGCCGGGACAGGGGAGGTATTGTACAGAAACACCATATATTTT
CDR3 protein: CAWRAGTGEVLYRNTIYF

clone size: NA
D gene: NA
J gene: TRBJ2-1
V gene: TRBV30
CDR3 DNA: TGTGCCTGGAGCCGAGAAGACTACAATGAGCAGTTCTTC
CDR3 protein: CAWSREDYNEQFF

clone size: NA
D gene: NA
J gene: TRBJ2-2
V gene: TRBV9
CDR3 DNA: TGTGCCAGCAGCGGGGCCAGGTTATGGGGGGAGCTGTTTTTT
CDR3 protein: CASSGARLWGELFF

clone size: NA
D gene: NA
J gene: TRBJ1-2
V gene: TRBV14
CDR3 DNA: TGTGCCAGCCGACCAATAAAAGATGGCTACACCTTC
CDR3 protein: CASRPIKDGYTF

clone size: NA
D gene: TRBD1
J gene: TRBJ1-2
V gene: TRBV6-4
CDR3 DNA: TGTGCCAGCAATGATGGGACAGGGAACTATGGCTACACCTTC
CDR3 protein: CASNDGTGNYGYTF

clone size: NA
D gene: TRBD1
J gene: TRBJ1-2
V gene: TRBV5-8
CDR3 DNA: TGTGCCAGCAGCTGGAAGGGACAGGGGAGCTATGGCTACACCTTC
CDR3 protein: CASSWKGQGSYGYTF

clone size: NA
D gene: TRBD1
J gene: TRBJ1-2
V gene: TRBV5-1
CDR3 DNA: TGCGCCAGCACGACAGGGGCAGATCTCTATGGCTACACCTTC
CDR3 protein: CASTTGADLYGYTF

clone size: NA
D gene: NA
J gene: TRBJ2-7
V gene: TRBV18
CDR3 DNA: TGTGCCAGCTCTTCTGACAGGAGCTCCTACGAGCAGTACTTC
CDR3 protein: CASSSDRSSYEQYF

clone size: few
D gene: NA
J gene: TRBJ2-3
V gene: TRBV14
CDR3 DNA: TGTGCCAGCAGCCAAGGGACAGTATTTAGCACAGATACGCAGTATTTT
CDR3 protein: CASSQGTVFSTDTQYF

clone size: NA
D gene: NA
J gene: TRBJ2-2
V gene: TRBV28
CDR3 DNA: TGTGCCAGCATGAGGGTTGTGAACACCGGGGAGCTGTTTTTT
CDR3 protein: CASMRVVNTGELFF

clone size: NA
D gene: TRBD1
J gene: TRBJ1-5
V gene: TRBV18
CDR3 DNA: TGTGCCAGCTCCCCGACTGCCCCGACAGGGCGCAGCAATCAGCCCCAGCATTTT
CDR3 protein: CASSPTAPTGRSNQPQHF

clone size: NA
D gene: NA
J gene: TRBJ2-3
V gene: TRBV5-1
CDR3 DNA: TGCGCCAGCAGCTCGGGTAGCGGATCGGCTACGCAGTATTTT
CDR3 protein: CASSSGSGSATQYF

clone size: NA
D gene: NA
J gene: TRBJ2-3
V gene: TRBV6-5
CDR3 DNA: TGTGCCAGCAGTTACCAGGGCCCCACCGCAGGAGATACGCAGTATTTT
CDR3 protein: CASSYQGPTAGDTQYF

clone size: NA
D gene: NA
J gene: TRBJ2-7
V gene: TRBV20-1
CDR3 DNA: TGCAGTGCAAGCACAACCAACGAGCAGTACTTC
CDR3 protein: CSASTTNEQYF

clone size: NA
D gene: NA
J gene: TRBJ2-1
V gene: TRBV7-2
CDR3 DNA: TGTGCCAGCAGCCTACTACAACTCGGACAGAGCTCCTACAATGAGCAGTTCTTC
CDR3 protein: CASSLLQLGQSSYNEQFF

clone size: few
D gene: NA
J gene: TRBJ1-2
V gene: TRBV2
CDR3 DNA: TGTGCCAGCAGTGAAGTCAGCTATGGCTACACCTTC
CDR3 protein: CASSEVSYGYTF

clone size: many
D gene: TRBD2
J gene: TRBJ2-3
V gene: TRBV5-4
CDR3 DNA: TGTGCCAGCAGCAAGGAACTAGCGGGGGGGAATACGCAGTATTTT
CDR3 protein: CASSKELAGGNTQYF

clone size: NA
D gene: NA
J gene: TRBJ2-7
V gene: TRBV21-1
CDR3 DNA: TGTGCCACCCTGGTCCTCCGGACAGAGAGCTACGAGCAGTACTTC
CDR3 protein: CATLVLRTESYEQYF

clone size: NA
D gene: NA
J gene: TRBJ2-2
V gene: TRBV19
CDR3 DNA: TGTGCCAGTAGTAGGCAGCAGATAAACACCGGGGAGCTGTTTTTT
CDR3 protein: CASSRQQINTGELFF

clone size: few
D gene: NA
J gene: TRBJ1-3
V gene: TRBV4-2
CDR3 DNA: TGTGCCAGCAGCCGTTCGGACAGTAATTCCGGAAACACCATATATTTT
CDR3 protein: CASSRSDSNSGNTIYF